The rows below give T cell receptor beta chains drawn from one sample of a study of cytomegalovirus exposure and HLA in healthy donors. Assay: immunoSEQ multiplex PCR; the TCRdb copy retains only in-frame clones and omits some. The table includes around 93,000 clones, 82% detected once. The sample comprised PBMCs. These receptors were obtained from a man aged 30-40 years in good health and CMV-seropositive. Each CDR3 is given with its conserved first and last residue. The D gene is left open where the match is weak. The size field is filled for only some rows; it gives once, few, many or a size class.

J gene	D gene	clone size	V gene	CDR3 protein	CDR3 DNA
TRBJ2-5	TRBD1	-	TRBV7-9	CASSPDREPQETQYF	TGTGCCAGCAGCCCCGACAGGGAGCCTCAAGAGACCCAGTACTTC
TRBJ2-2	TRBD1	few	TRBV29-1	CSVKLPGQITGELFF	TGCAGCGTTAAACTTCCGGGACAGATCACCGGGGAGCTGTTTTTT
TRBJ1-1	-	-	TRBV5-1	CASSLEVASGEAFF	TGCGCCAGCAGCTTGGAGGTGGCTTCAGGTGAAGCTTTCTTT
TRBJ1-1	TRBD1	-	TRBV11-3	CASSLGDQGARTEAFF	TGTGCCAGCAGCTTGGGGGATCAGGGGGCGCGGACTGAAGCTTTCTTT
TRBJ1-4	TRBD1	-	TRBV19	CASSIAGQARREKLFF	TGTGCCAGTAGTATTGCCGGACAGGCCCGGAGGGAAAAACTGTTTTTT
TRBJ2-1	-	-	TRBV5-1	CASSVERMLSYNEQFF	TGCGCCAGCAGCGTGGAGAGAATGCTCTCCTACAATGAGCAGTTCTTC
TRBJ1-1	-	-	TRBV5-6	CASTRYTEQNTEASF	TGTGCCAGCACAAGGTACACGGAGCAGAACACTGAAGCTTCCTTT
TRBJ1-1	-	-	TRBV19	CASSIYRNTEAFF	TGTGCCAGTAGTATCTACAGGAACACTGAAGCTTTCTTT
TRBJ2-7	TRBD1	once	TRBV13	CASRRFVGQAYEQYF	TGTGCCAGCAGGCGCTTCGTTGGACAGGCCTACGAGCAGTACTTC
TRBJ2-4	-	-	TRBV27	CASSSQPGLAKNIQYF	TGTGCCAGCAGTTCCCAGCCCGGACTAGCCAAAAACATTCAGTACTTC
TRBJ2-7	-	-	TRBV2	CASSGDWSSYEQYF	TGTGCCAGCAGTGGGGACTGGAGCTCCTACGAGCAGTACTTC
TRBJ2-2	-	-	TRBV7-9	CASSRGTANTGELFF	TGTGCCAGCAGCCGGGGGACAGCGAACACCGGGGAGCTGTTTTTT
TRBJ2-3	TRBD2	once	TRBV5-1	CASSLAGGTSGRAGTDTQYF	TGCGCCAGCAGCTTGGCCGGTGGGACTAGCGGGAGGGCCGGAACAGATACGCAGTATTTT
TRBJ1-1	-	-	TRBV5-1	CASSLYTRTEAFF	TGCGCCAGCAGCCTTTACACGCGGACTGAAGCTTTCTTT
TRBJ2-2	-	-	TRBV6-5	CASSTIATGELFF	TGTGCCAGCAGTACAATAGCGACCGGGGAGCTGTTTTTT
TRBJ2-5	-	-	TRBV5-1	CASTPWGGGAQETQYF	TGCGCCAGCACCCCCTGGGGTGGGGGGGCACAAGAGACCCAGTACTTC
TRBJ2-5	-	-	TRBV4-3	CASSQDLVGAQETQYF	TGCGCCAGCAGCCAAGATCTGGTGGGAGCCCAAGAGACCCAGTACTTC
TRBJ1-5	TRBD1	few	TRBV19	CASSTGGQADQPQHF	TGTGCCAGTAGTACGGGGGGACAGGCCGATCAGCCCCAGCATTTT
TRBJ2-7	TRBD2	-	TRBV6-5	CASSHLAGGPSEQYF	TGTGCCAGCAGTCACCTAGCGGGAGGGCCAAGCGAGCAGTACTTC
TRBJ2-7	-	-	TRBV7-9	CSSSLARDSYYEQYF	TGTTCCAGCAGCTTAGCTCGTGACAGTTACTACGAGCAGTACTTC
TRBJ1-5	TRBD1	-	TRBV19	CASSPWAGQGNQPQHF	TGTGCCAGTAGTCCCTGGGCGGGACAGGGCAATCAGCCCCAGCATTTT